The source of this T cell receptor (beta chain) is a study of early T cells in non-severe SARS-CoV-2 infection. Study-wide context: Chains were not paired, and sequencing was done on bulk RNA from unsorted whole blood. The study's findings and limits: Matching results from VDJdb favored anti-spike CD8 responses, leaving private and CD4 specificities undetected.

This clonotype was counted many times. Its antigen is unknown. In the library, individual cDNA molecules carried attached unique molecular identifiers. TCRdb re-analysed the 5' RACE reads in MiXCR, keeping a single row per CDR3 protein. The repertoire includes 35,000 to 45,000 distinct CDR3 sequences, 4.5% to 7% of them detected once, and under 30% sits in the top ten. This CDR3 spans 14 amino acids. Germline V lookup: CDR1 SGHTA, CDR2 FQGNSA. The V and J ends lost 5 bases and 4 bases, in that order; junction bases with no gene match: 2. The chain has TRBV7-2 and TRBJ2-1; TRBD2 matches at 10 bases. The origin of this receptor is an adult who was a healthcare worker with PCR-confirmed SARS-CoV-2 infection or an uninfected control (not recorded which). Material for sequencing was whole blood. The CDR3 reads CASSALAGYNEQFF. Here the CDR3 DNA reads TGTGCCAGCAGCGCACTAGCGGGGTACAATGAGCAGTTCTTC.